Shown below are 21 T cell receptor beta chains from a single sample sequenced in a study of blood T cell repertoires in COVID-19. Measured with immunoSEQ multiplex PCR; TCRdb has only the in-frame clones, and not every one. Here the sample spans 100,000 to 150,000 clones, around 80% being singletons. Specimen: peripheral blood. The receptors here all came from a man aged 80 or over with active or convalescent COVID-19.

The rearrangement links TRBV19 to TRBJ2-5; maybe TRBD1 (7 bases). The CDR3 contains 15 residues. V lost 3 bases and J 1 base, leaving 12 bases between the germline ends. Germline V lookup: CDR1 LNHDA, CDR2 SQIVND (reference sequence). This chain's CDR3 is CASSIRGTVQETQYF. CDR3 nucleotides: TGTGCCAGTAGTATCCGGGGGACAGTCCAAGAGACCCAGTACTTC.

The chain links TRBV9 to TRBJ2-6, with 7 bases that match TRBD2. The CDR3 contains 17 residues. With 6 bases clipped from V and 2 bases from J, the junction kept 11 bases outside the gene matches. Per the germline V gene, CDR1 is SGDLS and CDR2 is YYNGEE. The CDR3 loop is CASTPRVGGAGANVLTF. CDR3 nucleotide sequence: TGTGCCAGCACCCCTCGAGTGGGGGGGGCTGGGGCCAACGTCCTGACTTTC.

The chain is built from TRBV28 and TRBJ1-5; 9 bases align to TRBD1. V lost 8 bases, J lost 7 bases, and 6 bases stayed unmatched. Germline CDR1 MDHEN, CDR2 SYDVKM. This CDR3 has 13 amino acids. The CDR3 protein is CASGTGQEQPQHF. For the CDR3, the DNA is TGTGCCAGCGGGACAGGGCAAGAGCAGCCCCAGCATTTT.

V gene TRBV28 combines with J gene TRBJ1-6, with 9 bases identical to TRBD1. Germline V gene lookup returns CDR1 MDHEN and CDR2 SYDVKM. With V trimmed by 5 bases and J by 7 bases, 0 bases remained unmatched. This CDR3 contains 13 residues. CDR3 residues: CASSGTGNSPLHF. The CDR3 coding sequence is TGTGCCAGCAGTGGGACAGGGAATTCACCCCTCCACTTT.

This chain links TRBV6-2 or TRBV6-3 with TRBJ1-2; 7 bases fit TRBD1. J lost 3 bases, V lost 2 bases, and 3 bases had no gene match. This CDR3 spans 14 amino acids. Germline lookup yields CDR1 MNHEY and CDR2 SVGEGT. This chain's CDR3 is CASSYRGPDYGYTF. CDR3 in DNA: TGTGCCAGCAGTTACAGGGGGCCGGACTATGGCTACACCTTC.

CDR3 in amino acids: CASSRLRGGPGELFF. In DNA, the CDR3 is TGTGCCAGCAGCCGCCTGAGAGGGGGTCCCGGGGAGCTGTTTTTT. The V gene is TRBV3-1 (or the pseudogene TRBV3-2), the J gene TRBJ2-2; TRBD1 is a possible D gene (6 bases). This CDR3 spans 15 amino acids. Germline CDR1 LGHDT, CDR2 YNNKEL (reference sequence). The V and J ends lost 4 bases and 6 bases respectively, with 15 bases between them.

The CDR3 loop reads CASSIRVLHEQYF. CDR3 DNA: TGTGCCAGTAGTATCCGGGTTCTCCACGAGCAGTACTTC. The chain joins TRBV19 to TRBJ2-7, with D hard to call. The CDR3 length is 13 residues. V was clipped by 3 bases and J by 5 bases, with 11 bases between them. Germline lookup yields CDR1 LNHDA and CDR2 SQIVND (reference sequence).

The chain joins TRBV4-3 to TRBJ2-6; 8 bases match TRBD1. Germline CDR1 reads LGHNA; CDR2 reads YSLEER. V shed 0 bases and J 2 bases; nucleotides not matched to a gene: 6. The CDR3 runs to 18 residues. The CDR3 nucleotides are TGCGCCAGCAGCCAAGATGCAGGGGGCATTACTGGGGCCAACGTCCTGACTTTC. Translation: CASSQDAGGITGANVLTF.

On this clone itself: Additional DNA sequences in this sample encode the identical CDR3. V gene TRBV4-3 combines with J gene TRBJ2-5; a weak D match, TRBD2 (7 bases). Trimming removed 4 bases from V and 5 bases from J, with 23 bases in between. CDR3 size: 17 residues. Germline CDR1 LGHNA, CDR2 YSLEER. This chain's CDR3 is CASSPTLKGGGSETQYF. CDR3 bases: TGCGCCAGCAGCCCCACTCTAAAGGGGGGGGGCAGCGAGACCCAGTACTTC.

In DNA form, the CDR3 reads TGCGCCAGCAGTCGACTAGCGGGGTGCAATGAGCAGTTCTTC. Protein product: CASSRLAGCNEQFF. The genes are TRBV23-1 and TRBJ2-1, with 11 bases identical to TRBD2. TRBV23-1 is assigned to the ORF class and has an uncertain function. There are 14 residues in the CDR3. The V segment lost 4 bases and the J segment 6 bases; nucleotides outside the gene matches: 2.

The chain's CDR3 is CASSPGGYSNQPQHF. Here the CDR3 DNA reads TGCGCCAGCAGCCCCGGGGGGTATAGCAATCAGCCCCAGCATTTT. The chain has TRBV4-3 and TRBJ1-5; possible D gene TRBD1, 5 bases. Trimming took 4 bases from V and 0 from J, leaving 10 bases between them. Germline lookup yields CDR1 LGHNA and CDR2 YSLEER. The CDR3 runs to 15 residues.

The J gene is TRBJ1-5, the V gene TRBV6-2 or TRBV6-3; 7 nucleotides match TRBD1. The CDR3 totals 15 residues. Trimming took 6 bases from V and 4 from J; bases not matched to a gene: 9. Germline V CDR1 and CDR2: MNHEY, SVGEGT. CDR3 nucleotides: TGTGCCAGCAGACCTTCGGGACAGAAAAATCAGCCCCAGCATTTT. The encoded protein is CASRPSGQKNQPQHF.

The rearrangement links TRBV20-1 to TRBJ1-2; tentative D call: TRBD1 (5 bases). Germline CDR1 is DFQATT and CDR2 is SNEGSKA (reference sequence). This CDR3 spans 11 amino acids. The CDR3 spells CSARGVDGYTF. The DNA for the CDR3 is TGCAGCGCCCGGGGGGTGGATGGCTACACCTTC.

This clone has a single count. The genes are TRBV5-1 and TRBJ2-5; maybe TRBD2 (6 bases). CDR3 size: 14 residues. V was cut by 3 bases and J by 4 bases, with 13 bases left in between. Germline CDR1 and CDR2: SGHRS and YFSETQ. CDR3 DNA sequence: TGCGCCAGCAGCTGGGCCGGGGGTGTAGAGACCCAGTACTTC. It is translated as CASSWAGGVETQYF. The entire variable domain, with the rest obtained from reference TRBV5-1 and TRBJ2-5, is as follows: KAGVTQTPRYLIKTRGQQVTLSCSPISGHRSVSWYQQTPGQGLQFLFEYFSETQRNKGNFPGRFSGRQFSNSRSEMNVSTLELGDSALYLCASSWAGGVETQYFGPGTRLLVL.

The chain combines TRBV9 with TRBJ2-2, with D possibly being TRBD1 (6 bases). The CDR3 consists of 14 residues. V dropped 4 bases and J dropped 3 bases, with 10 bases sitting between them. The germline gives CDR1 SGDLS, CDR2 YYNGEE. For the CDR3, the DNA is TGTGCCAGCAGCCCGCGGACAGACACCGGGGAGCTGTTTTTT. It codes for CASSPRTDTGELFF.

V usage is TRBV6-5 and J usage is TRBJ2-7, with 7 bases aligning to TRBD1. The length of the CDR3 is 14 residues. Trimming cost V 7 bases and J 3 bases; bases outside gene matches: 9. CDR1 and CDR2 from the germline V gene are MNHEY and SVGAGI. The CDR3 DNA reads TGTGCCAGCAAAATAACGGGACAGTACTACGAGCAGTACTTC. Encoded protein: CASKITGQYYEQYF.

V usage is TRBV30 and J usage is TRBJ2-2; possibly TRBD1 for D (6 bases). Germline V lookup: CDR1 GTSNPN, CDR2 SVGIG (reference sequence). The CDR3 totals 15 residues. V lost 3 bases to trimming and J lost 7 bases, with 18 bases between them. The CDR3: CAWRRAGARIGELFF. The CDR3 coding sequence is TGTGCCTGGAGGAGGGCAGGGGCCCGGATCGGGGAGCTGTTTTTT.

The rearrangement links TRBV19 to TRBJ2-1; 12 bases align to TRBD2. The CDR3 runs to 17 residues. CDR1 is LNHDA, CDR2 SQIVND, per germline (reference sequence). Trimming cost V 3 bases and J 6 bases; bases outside gene matches: 9. In nucleotides, the CDR3 is TGTGCCAGTAGTATCGGTCCCCTAGCGGGGGGGCGCAATGAGCAGTTCTTC. This codes for CASSIGPLAGGRNEQFF.

This clone was detected a few times. The rearrangement joins TRBV19 to TRBJ1-5; tentatively, D is TRBD1 (6 bases). The V and J ends lost 4 bases and 5 bases respectively, with 9 bases between them. The CDR3 is 13 amino acids. The germline gives CDR1 LNHDA, CDR2 SQIVND (reference sequence). The CDR3 DNA sequence: TGTGCCAGTAGTAAGGACAGAGATCAGCCCCAGCATTTT. Translation: CASSKDRDQPQHF.

V usage is TRBV18 and J usage is TRBJ2-5, with 8 bases identical to TRBD1. The CDR3 has 14 residues. Germline V gene lookup returns CDR1 KGHSH and CDR2 LQKENI. J was trimmed by 4 bases and V by 4 bases; bases with no gene match: 5. CDR3 nucleotide sequence: TGTGCCAGCTCACGCGAGGGACAGGCAGAGACCCAGTACTTC. It yields the protein CASSREGQAETQYF.

The chain is built from TRBV11-2 and TRBJ2-2; 8 bases match TRBD2. Trimming took 6 bases from V and 6 from J; bases not matched to a gene: 9. The germline V gene has CDR1 SGHAT and CDR2 FQNNGV. This CDR3 region has 15 residues. The CDR3 DNA reads as TGTGCCAGCAGTTCAAGGGCGGGGGGCCCCGGGGAGCTGTTTTTT. It translates to CASSSRAGGPGELFF.